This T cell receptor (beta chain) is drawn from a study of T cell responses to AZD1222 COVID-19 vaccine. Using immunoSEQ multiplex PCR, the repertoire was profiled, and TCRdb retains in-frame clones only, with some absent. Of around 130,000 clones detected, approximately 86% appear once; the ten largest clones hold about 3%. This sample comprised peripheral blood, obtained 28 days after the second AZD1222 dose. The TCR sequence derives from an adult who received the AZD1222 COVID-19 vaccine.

CDR3 coding DNA: TGTGCCTGGACCCGGGGGCCGAATAATTCACCCCTCCACTTT. Protein product: CAWTRGPNNSPLHF. The J gene is TRBJ1-6, the V gene TRBV30; TRBD1 is a possible D gene (6 bases). Per the germline V gene, CDR1 is GTSNPN and CDR2 is SVGIG (reference sequence). The CDR3 covers 14 residues. The V end lost 4 bases, the J end lost 5 bases, and 12 bases lay between the germline ends. Drawing the rest from reference TRBV30 and TRBJ1-6, the complete variable domain is SQTIHQWPATLVQPVGSPLSLECTVEGTSNPNLYWYRQAAGRGLQLLFYSVGIGQISSEVPQNLSASRPQDRQFILSSKKLLLSDSGFYLCAWTRGPNNSPLHFGNGTRLTVT.